The TCR beta chain described here comes from a study of blood T cell repertoires in COVID-19. Study overall: Italy, Spain and the United States were the sources of the convalescent and acute COVID-19 samples. PBMCs, B-cell-depleted T cells, or T cells provided the cDNA or gDNA that made up the material.

The CDR3 totals 21 residues. Authors' processing steps: Using reference gene primer amplification, nucleated cell counts were estimated. Libraries were prepared by immunoSEQ multiplex PCR; TCRdb keeps only in-frame clonotypes and omits some of them. From that table come the V and J calls and clone size; the DNA was used to work out D and trimming. The sample lists 250,000 to 300,000 clones; roughly 86% were seen once. V is TRBV21-1 and J is TRBJ2-3; the table names TRBD1, a call not compared with the DNA. TRBV21-1 is shown as a pseudogene. Sequenced: peripheral blood. The sequence was collected from a woman under 40 with COVID-19, enrolled during active disease. CDR3 residues: CASSKEWRPKNRKRSTDTQYF. DNA of the CDR3: TGTGCCAGCAGCAAAGAGTGGCGCCCAAAAAACAGGAAGAGAAGCACAGATACGCAGTATTTT.